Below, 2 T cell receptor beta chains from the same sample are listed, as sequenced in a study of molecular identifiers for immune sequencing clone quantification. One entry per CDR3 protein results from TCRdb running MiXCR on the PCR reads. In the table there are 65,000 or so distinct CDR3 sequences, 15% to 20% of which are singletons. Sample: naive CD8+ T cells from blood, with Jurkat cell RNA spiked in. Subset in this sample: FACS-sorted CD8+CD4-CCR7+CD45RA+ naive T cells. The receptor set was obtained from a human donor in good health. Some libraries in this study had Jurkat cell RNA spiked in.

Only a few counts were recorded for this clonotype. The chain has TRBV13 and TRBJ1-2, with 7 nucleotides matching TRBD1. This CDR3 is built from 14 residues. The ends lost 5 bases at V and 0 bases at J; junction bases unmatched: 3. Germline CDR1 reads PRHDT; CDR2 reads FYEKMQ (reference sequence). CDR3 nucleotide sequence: TGTGCCAGCAGCCCGGGACAGACTAACTATGGCTACACCTTC. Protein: CASSPGQTNYGYTF.

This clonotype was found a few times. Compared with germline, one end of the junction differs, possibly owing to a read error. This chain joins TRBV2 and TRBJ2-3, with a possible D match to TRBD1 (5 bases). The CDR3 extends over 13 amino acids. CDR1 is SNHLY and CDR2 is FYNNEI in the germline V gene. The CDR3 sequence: CAGSESGADTQYF. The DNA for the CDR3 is TGTGCCGGCAGTGAAAGTGGGGCAGATACGCAATATTTT.